One sample yielded the 24 T cell receptor beta chains listed below, sequenced in a study of cytomegalovirus exposure and HLA in healthy donors. Primers for the PCR totalled 60 Vbeta and 13 Jbeta. The repertoire was sequenced with immunoSEQ multiplex PCR; TCRdb's copy has only in-frame clones and lacks some. This sample yields 150,000 to 200,000 clones, of which approximately 78% are seen a single time; roughly 13% belongs to the top ten. The specimen was PBMCs. The receptor source for this set is a woman aged 50 to 65 in good health and CMV-seropositive.

CDR3 nucleotide sequence: TGTGCCAGCAGCTCTACAGGGGGCCTTTCCTATGGCTACACCTTC. Translated, it gives CASSSTGGLSYGYTF. The chain couples TRBV5-4 to TRBJ1-2; 9 positions match TRBD1. The germline gives CDR1 SGHNT, CDR2 YYREEE (reference sequence). The ends lost 3 bases at V and 4 bases at J; junction bases unmatched: 7. The CDR3 contains 15 residues.

With regard to this clone: This same CDR3 is encoded by further DNA sequences in the sample. The chain has TRBV11-3 and TRBJ2-7, with D tentatively TRBD1 (5 bases). With 4 bases removed from V and 4 bases from J, the gap between germline ends came to 11 bases. The CDR3 contains 13 residues. CDR1 SGHNT and CDR2 YENEEA come from the germline V gene. As DNA, the CDR3 is TGTGCCAGCAGCTCTTCCGACAGTTACGAGCAGTACTTC. It yields the protein CASSSSDSYEQYF.

V and J are TRBV7-3 and TRBJ2-2, with D possibly being TRBD1 (6 bases). CDR3 length equals 16 residues. The germline CDR1 and CDR2 sequences are SGHTA and FQGTGA. Deletions cut 4 bases from V and 0 bases from J, with 12 bases between. CDR3 nucleotides: TGTGCCAGCAGCTCCGGACAGACCCCGAACACCGGGGAGCTGTTTTTT. As protein: CASSSGQTPNTGELFF. Based on the CDR3 plus reference TRBV7-3 and TRBJ2-2, the full variable domain is GAGVSQTPSNKVTEKGKYVELRCDPISGHTALYWYRQSLGQGPEFLIYFQGTGAADDSGLPNDRFFAVRPEGSVSTLKIQRTERGDSAVYLCASSSGQTPNTGELFFGEGSRLTVL.

The gene calls are TRBV7-9 and TRBJ2-1; the match to TRBD1 covers 7 bases. V was pared by 5 bases and J by 5 bases, with 6 bases of the junction left unmatched. Germline-derived CDR1 and CDR2 are SEHNR and FQNEAQ (reference sequence). The CDR3 is made up of 14 amino acids. The CDR3 nucleotides are TGTGCCAGCAGCCCTTGGGACAGACACAATGAGCAGTTCTTC. As protein: CASSPWDRHNEQFF.

The chain uses TRBV5-4 and TRBJ1-2; 9 bases are shared with TRBD1. The V segment lost 3 bases and the J segment 4 bases; nucleotides outside the gene matches: 7. The length of the CDR3 is 15 residues. CDR1 is SGHNT and CDR2 is YYREEE in the germline V gene (reference sequence). CDR3 nucleotide sequence: TGTGCCAGCAGCTCACAGGGGGCGACGTTCTATGGCTACACCTTC. This encodes CASSSQGATFYGYTF.

The chain is built from TRBV10-3 and TRBJ1-3, with 9 bases aligning to TRBD1. Trimming removed 6 bases from V and 2 bases from J; junction bases left unmatched: 5. The CDR3 spans 15 residues. The germline V gene encodes CDR1 ENHRY and CDR2 SYGVKD. The CDR3 loop is CAIREQGAPGNTIYF. In nucleotides, the CDR3 is TGTGCCATCAGAGAACAGGGGGCGCCTGGAAACACCATATATTTT.

The V and J genes are TRBV5-5 and TRBJ1-5, with a possible D match to TRBD1 (5 bases). The CDR3 is 14 residues long. Trimming cost V 2 bases and J 7 bases, with 13 bases left between them. Looked up from germline, CDR1 is SGHKS and CDR2 is YYEKEE (reference sequence). The CDR3 region is CASSFWAGPQPQHF. The CDR3 DNA reads TGTGCCAGCAGCTTTTGGGCAGGGCCCCAGCCCCAGCATTTT.

The V gene is TRBV14, the J gene TRBJ1-1, with 8 positions matching TRBD1. The germline V gene encodes CDR1 SGHDN and CDR2 FVKESK. With 1 base clipped from V and 4 bases from J, the junction kept 11 bases outside the gene matches. CDR3 length: 17 amino acids. The CDR3 sequence: CASSQGGRGHWSTEAFF. The CDR3 nucleotides are TGTGCCAGCAGCCAAGGAGGCAGGGGGCATTGGAGCACTGAAGCTTTCTTT.

The V and J genes are TRBV7-3 and TRBJ2-5; 11 nucleotides align to TRBD2. This CDR3 region has 15 residues. The germline gives CDR1 SGHTA, CDR2 FQGTGA. Trimming cost V 6 bases and J 4 bases; bases outside gene matches: 7. CDR3 bases: TGTGCCAGCAGTCGGACTAGCGGGTACAGAGAGACCCAGTACTTC. As protein: CASSRTSGYRETQYF.

This chain joins TRBV7-2 and TRBJ2-7; D remains ambiguous. The CDR3 totals 13 residues. V shed 5 bases and J shed 3 bases, with 11 bases lying between them. CDR1 is SGHTA and CDR2 is FQGNSA in the germline V gene. As DNA, the CDR3 is TGTGCCAGCAGCCCCGTGGCCCTCTACGAGCAGTACTTC. Translated: CASSPVALYEQYF.

This clone was recorded a few times. The rearrangement uses TRBV7-6 and TRBJ2-3; D remains unclear. The CDR3 has 15 amino acids. Trimming removed 1 base at V and 3 bases at J, with 11 bases between. Looked up from germline, CDR1 is SGHVS and CDR2 is FNYEAQ. The CDR3 coding sequence is TGTGCCAGCAGCTTAGACGTCAGTTGGACAGATACGCAGTATTTT. Translated: CASSLDVSWTDTQYF.

The chain couples TRBV10-3 to TRBJ2-3; perhaps TRBD2 as D (5 bases). CDR3 length: 15 amino acids. The V and J ends lost 10 bases and 3 bases respectively, with 20 bases between them. Germline lookup yields CDR1 ENHRY and CDR2 SYGVKD. CDR3 sequence: CATSRGSVGTDTQYF. The CDR3 DNA sequence: TGTGCCACCTCTCGGGGAAGTGTAGGGACAGATACGCAGTATTTT.

The V call is TRBV5-1, the J call TRBJ1-4, with unresolved D. Between the trimmed V and J ends, which lost 3 bases and 11 bases, there was a span of 14 bases. CDR3 size: 13 residues. CDR1 is SGHRS and CDR2 is YFSETQ in the germline V gene. CDR3 region: CASSSDQLRKLFF. CDR3 coding DNA: TGCGCCAGCAGCTCTGATCAGTTGCGGAAACTGTTTTTT.

The chain joins TRBV6-6 to TRBJ2-1; 9 bases are a match to TRBD1. CDR1 MNHNY and CDR2 SVGAGI come from the germline V gene (reference sequence). V gave up 8 bases and J gave up 8 bases; unmatched junction bases: 7. This CDR3 spans 13 amino acids. CDR3 in DNA: TGTGCCAGCGGCCGGACAGGGGAACATGAGCAGTTCTTC. Amino acids: CASGRTGEHEQFF.

This chain connects TRBV2 to TRBJ1-2, with 7 bases identical to TRBD1. Germline V gene lookup returns CDR1 SNHLY and CDR2 FYNNEI. The V and J ends lost 6 bases and 8 bases, in that order; junction bases with no gene match: 18. The CDR3 is 16 amino acids. The CDR3 sequence is CASRVSRDSLYKGYTF. The CDR3 DNA reads TGTGCCAGCAGAGTCTCTCGGGACAGCCTCTATAAAGGCTACACCTTC. Using reference TRBV2 and TRBJ1-2 for the parts outside the CDR3, the full variable domain is EPEVTQTPSHQVTQMGQEVILRCVPISNHLYFYWYRQILGQKVEFLVSFYNNEISEKSEIFDDQFSVERPDGSNFTLKIRSTKLEDSAMYFCASRVSRDSLYKGYTFGSGTRLTVV.

This chain links TRBV5-1 with TRBJ2-7, with 10 bases that match TRBD1. V trimming: 4 bases; J trimming: 2 bases; junction bases outside the gene matches: 3. The V gene's germline CDR1 is SGHRS and CDR2 YFSETQ. The CDR3 is 14 amino acids. This CDR3 is CASSKTGGPYEQYF. Here the CDR3 DNA reads TGCGCCAGCAGCAAGACAGGGGGCCCCTACGAGCAGTACTTC.

V is TRBV9 and J is TRBJ2-3; 7 bases are shared with TRBD2. The V and J ends lost 4 bases and 4 bases, in that order; junction bases with no gene match: 0. Germline values: CDR1 SGDLS, CDR2 YYNGEE. The CDR3 contains 12 residues. Here the CDR3 DNA reads TGTGCCAGCAGCCTAGCGGCAGATACGCAGTATTTT. Its protein is CASSLAADTQYF.

This clone has only a few counts. The V call is TRBV2, the J call TRBJ1-5; D is unresolved. Germline V gives CDR1 SNHLY, CDR2 FYNNEI. The length of the CDR3 is 14 residues. The V and J ends lost 7 bases and 8 bases respectively, with 18 bases between them. The DNA for the CDR3 is TGTGCCAGCACCCTAAGCCGAGGGCCGGAGCCCCAGCATTTT. This codes for CASTLSRGPEPQHF. The full variable domain, in which reference TRBV2 and TRBJ1-5 provide the parts outside the CDR3, is EPEVTQTPSHQVTQMGQEVILRCVPISNHLYFYWYRQILGQKVEFLVSFYNNEISEKSEIFDDQFSVERPDGSNFTLKIRSTKLEDSAMYFCASTLSRGPEPQHFGDGTRLSIL.

The genes are TRBV2 and TRBJ1-4; D is unresolved. Germline V lookup: CDR1 SNHLY, CDR2 FYNNEI. Trimming shortened V by 4 bases and J by 0 bases, and 9 bases separated the two germline ends. The CDR3 loop spans 15 amino acids. The CDR3 sequence: CASSVDYSTNEKLFF. In DNA, the CDR3 is TGTGCCAGCAGTGTGGACTATTCAACTAATGAAAAACTGTTTTTT.

The chain recombines TRBV5-6 with TRBJ1-1; no firm D call. The V gene's germline CDR1 is SGHDT and CDR2 YYEEEE. V shed 0 bases and J shed 5 bases, with 20 bases lying between them. This CDR3 is built from 17 residues. CDR3 in amino acids: CASSLGPFEGEDTEAFF. DNA of the CDR3: TGTGCCAGCAGCTTGGGTCCCTTTGAGGGAGAGGATACTGAAGCTTTCTTT.

A few counts support this clone. The chain is built from TRBV5-6 and TRBJ2-7; TRBD2 agrees at 10 bases. The CDR3 consists of 15 residues. Germline V CDR1 and CDR2: SGHDT, YYEEEE. Germline trimming cut 4 bases from V and 3 bases from J; bases unmatched to any gene: 7. CDR3 sequence reads: CASSPPSGGYYEQYF. The DNA for the CDR3 is TGTGCCAGCAGCCCCCCTAGCGGGGGTTACTACGAGCAGTACTTC.

This chain uses TRBV5-4 with TRBJ1-6; a possible D gene is TRBD1 (5 bases). The V end was cut by 0 bases, the J end by 6 bases, with 13 bases between. CDR1 SGHNT and CDR2 YYREEE come from the germline V gene (reference sequence). This CDR3 region has 16 residues. The CDR3 region has the DNA TGTGCCAGCAGCTTGGCCAAAGGGGTGGTTAATTCACCCCTCCACTTT. This gives the protein CASSLAKGVVNSPLHF.

A remark on this clone: At one of its ends the junction is not consistent with the germline gene, which may arise from a read error. The V gene is TRBV7-9, the J gene TRBJ1-1; no reliable D call. There are 15 residues in the CDR3. Germline CDR1 SEHNR, CDR2 FQNEAQ (reference sequence). The CDR3 region is CASTLRNGGPQGAFF. DNA for the CDR3: TGTGCCAGCACCTTACGAAACGGAGGGCCCCAAGGGGCTTTCTTT.

V gene TRBV5-6 combines with J gene TRBJ1-1; 9 bases are shared with TRBD1. CDR3 length: 14 residues. The V and J ends lost 3 bases and 4 bases, in that order; junction bases with no gene match: 4. Germline-derived CDR1 and CDR2 are SGHDT and YYEEEE. This CDR3 is CASSSDRGGTEAFF. In nucleotides, the CDR3 is TGTGCCAGCAGCTCCGACAGGGGGGGCACTGAAGCTTTCTTT.